A single sample is the source of the 16 T cell receptor beta chains below, sequenced in a study of T cells after yellow fever vaccination. TCRdb passed the 5' RACE reads through MiXCR, listing each CDR3 protein once. The table records some 120,000 distinct CDR3 sequences, approximately 16% of them present only once. This sample comprised CD8+ T cells sorted from PBMCs, obtained 5 days after the yellow fever booster vaccination. Source of these receptors: a man in his late teens or twenties who received the YFV17D yellow fever vaccine.

This clonotype was counted many times. The chain employs TRBV7-6 and TRBJ2-1; D is uncertain. V gave up 2 bases and J gave up 8 bases, with 7 bases separating them. The CDR3 loop spans 12 amino acids. CDR1 is SGHVS and CDR2 is FNYEAQ in the germline V gene. In nucleotides, the CDR3 is TGTGCCAGCAGCTTAAGGCTTGATGAGCAGTTCTTC. Encoded protein: CASSLRLDEQFF.

This chain joins TRBV27 and TRBJ2-7; D remains ambiguous. The V end was cut by 2 bases, the J end by 6 bases, with 14 bases between. Germline V gene sequence: CDR1 MNHEY, CDR2 SMNVEV (reference sequence). The CDR3 extends over 14 amino acids. In DNA, the CDR3 is TGTGCCAGCAGTTTAATAGATCGGCGCTCCGAGCAGTACTTC. Translating it yields CASSLIDRRSEQYF.

A single count supports this clonotype. The chain couples TRBV7-8 to TRBJ2-2, with 12 bases identical to TRBD2. The V gene's germline CDR1 is SGHVS and CDR2 FQNEAQ. V was pared by 6 bases and J by 6 bases, with 5 bases of the junction left unmatched. The CDR3 has 15 amino acids. The CDR3 nucleotides are TGTGCCAGCAGTCCAGGACTAGCGGGATCCGGGGAGCTGTTTTTT. Translated: CASSPGLAGSGELFF.

The chain joins TRBV27 to TRBJ2-3; TRBD2 agrees at 14 bases. The V segment lost 5 bases and the J segment 4 bases; nucleotides outside the gene matches: 8. CDR1 is MNHEY, CDR2 SMNVEV, per germline (reference sequence). This CDR3 region has 17 residues. In DNA form, the CDR3 reads TGTGCCAGCAGTAGCCCCTGGACTAGCGGGGGGCCAGATACGCAGTATTTT. As protein: CASSSPWTSGGPDTQYF.

The genes are TRBV6-4 and TRBJ2-1; TRBD2 aligns across 8 bases. Germline lookup yields CDR1 MRHNA and CDR2 SNTAGT. Germline trimming cut 6 bases from V and 6 bases from J; bases unmatched to any gene: 10. The CDR3 covers 15 residues. The CDR3 DNA reads as TGTGCCAGCAGGCCCGTAGCGGGGTGGGTCAATGAGCAGTTCTTC. Its protein is CASRPVAGWVNEQFF.

In its sample, this clonotype was seen a few times. The CDR3: CASSSTGGLGPLHF. As DNA, the CDR3 is TGTGCCAGCAGCTCTACAGGGGGGTTGGGGCCCCTCCACTTT. The rearrangement joins TRBV11-2 to TRBJ1-6; TRBD1 matches at 8 bases. CDR3 length: 14 amino acids. The J segment lost 13 bases and the V segment lost 4 bases, leaving 9 bases of the junction unmatched. The germline V gene encodes CDR1 SGHAT and CDR2 FQNNGV. The whole variable domain, remainder taken from reference TRBV11-2 and TRBJ1-6, is EAGVAQSPRYKIIEKRQSVAFWCNPISGHATLYWYQQILGQGPKLLIQFQNNGVVDDSQLPKDRFSAERLKGVDSTLKIQPAKLEDSAVYLCASSSTGGLGPLHFGNGTRLTVT.

This chain joins TRBV12-3 or TRBV12-4 and TRBJ2-5; 9 bases fit TRBD1. Losses at the gene ends were 1 base for V and 5 bases for J; bases not matched to a gene: 2. CDR3 length: 14 amino acids. CDR3: CASSLDRGRETQYF. The CDR3 DNA sequence: TGTGCCAGCAGTTTAGACAGGGGGCGGGAGACCCAGTACTTC.

This clonotype came up a few times. The chain couples TRBV14 to TRBJ2-3; TRBD1 aligns across 10 bases. J lost 3 bases, V lost 5 bases, and 5 bases had no gene match. CDR3 size: 15 residues. Germline V lookup: CDR1 SGHDN, CDR2 FVKESK. The CDR3 bases are TGTGCCAGCAGCACGACAGGGGGCTTAACAGATACGCAGTATTTT. Translated, it gives CASSTTGGLTDTQYF.

This clonotype was counted a few times. The chain links TRBV2 to TRBJ1-5, with D maybe TRBD1 (5 bases). The CDR3 is 16 residues long. The V and J ends lost 6 bases and 3 bases respectively, with 18 bases between them. The germline V gene encodes CDR1 SNHLY and CDR2 FYNNEI. CDR3 bases: TGTGCCAGCAGGGGGGACGGACTGAGTTACAATCAGCCCCAGCATTTT. Its translation: CASRGDGLSYNQPQHF.

The CDR3 loop is CASSKLAGAPQETQYF. As DNA, the CDR3 is TGTGCCAGCAGTAAACTAGCGGGGGCCCCCCAAGAGACCCAGTACTTC. The chain is built from TRBV25-1 and TRBJ2-5, with TRBD2 matching 11 bases. The CDR3 spans 16 residues. The germline gives CDR1 MGHDK, CDR2 SYGVNS. V shed 5 bases, J shed 1 base, and the junction held 6 bases outside the gene matches. Full variable domain (outside the CDR3, taken from reference TRBV25-1 and TRBJ2-5): EADIYQTPRYLVIGTGKKITLECSQTMGHDKMYWYQQDPGMELHLIHYSYGVNSTEKGDLSSESTVSRIRTEHFPLTLESARPSHTSQYLCASSKLAGAPQETQYFGPGTRLLVL.

This clonotype was observed at least ten times. The chain uses TRBV7-8 and TRBJ2-1, with D possibly TRBD2 on 5 matching bases. This CDR3 contains 18 residues. Looked up from germline, CDR1 is SGHVS and CDR2 is FQNEAQ. Trimming pared 5 bases from V and 6 bases from J, leaving 26 bases between. Here the CDR3 reads CASSRTPPDFPVANEQFF. CDR3 DNA sequence: TGTGCCAGCAGCAGAACACCTCCGGACTTCCCGGTTGCCAATGAGCAGTTCTTC.

As DNA, the CDR3 is TGTGCCAGCTCCAAGGAGGGGGGACCCACAGATACGCAGTATTTT. This encodes CASSKEGGPTDTQYF. The rearrangement uses TRBV6-2 or TRBV6-3 and TRBJ2-3, with D possibly being TRBD1 or TRBD2 (6 bases each). This CDR3 is built from 15 residues. Germline V lookup: CDR1 MNHEY, CDR2 SVGEGT. V was shortened by 8 bases and J by 2 bases, with 17 bases between the two germline ends.

The chain links TRBV27 to TRBJ1-2; the match to TRBD1 covers 10 bases. Trimming removed 5 bases from V and 8 bases from J; junction bases left unmatched: 8. Per germline, CDR1 MNHEY and CDR2 SMNVEV (reference sequence). This CDR3 has 14 residues. In DNA form, the CDR3 reads TGTGCCAGCAGTCCCCGACAGGGGGCATTAGGCTACACCTTC. Encoded protein: CASSPRQGALGYTF.

The V and J genes are TRBV7-6 and TRBJ2-1; D gene ambiguous. Germline V lookup: CDR1 SGHVS, CDR2 FNYEAQ. Trimming took 5 bases from V and 4 from J, leaving 15 bases between them. The CDR3 sequence is 15 residues long. The CDR3 here is CASSPYLGSYNEQFF. CDR3 nucleotide sequence: TGTGCCAGCAGCCCTTACTTGGGGTCTTACAATGAGCAGTTCTTC. The whole variable domain, filled in from reference TRBV7-6 and TRBJ2-1, reads GAGVSQSPRYKVTKRGQDVALRCDPISGHVSLYWYRQALGQGPEFLTYFNYEAQQDKSGLPNDRFSAERPEGSISTLTIQRTEQRDSAMYRCASSPYLGSYNEQFFGPGTRLTVL.

This clonotype was seen only a few times. The J gene is TRBJ2-7, the V gene TRBV6-2 or TRBV6-3; 8 bases are a match to TRBD1. Germline V gene data show CDR1 as MNHEY and CDR2 as SVGEGT. Trimming at V came to 5 bases and at J to 2 bases, leaving 5 bases not matched to a gene. The CDR3 has 14 amino acids. The CDR3 sequence is CASSNDRGTYEQYF. CDR3 in DNA: TGTGCCAGCAGTAACGACAGGGGTACCTACGAGCAGTACTTC.

V is TRBV4-3 and J is TRBJ2-3, with D possibly matching TRBD1 (6 bases). From germline, CDR1 is LGHNA and CDR2 YSLEER. V was clipped by 3 bases and J by 2 bases, with 9 bases between them. The CDR3 is made up of 14 amino acids. DNA of the CDR3: TGCGCCAGCAGCCAGGACAGCTTCACAGATACGCAGTATTTT. Protein: CASSQDSFTDTQYF.